This record looks at one T cell receptor beta chain sequence and its context. No antigen is known for it. Sequencing was performed with immunoSEQ multiplex PCR; in TCRdb, only in-frame clones are kept and a portion is missing. The data show around 150,000 clones, over 80% seen once. The sample belongs to a study of cytomegalovirus exposure and HLA in healthy donors. Findings and limits, study-wide: The study designated 150 to 200 TCR beta chains cytomegalovirus-associated. The study found most TCR sequences rare, yet found some public TCRs in many donors.

The V gene lost 7 bases and the J gene lost 0 bases, with 26 bases spanning the gap. Germline V gene lookup returns CDR1 SGHVS and CDR2 FNYEAQ. The CDR3 is made up of 19 amino acids. What was sequenced was PBMCs. The J gene is TRBJ2-3, the V gene TRBV7-6, with D perhaps matching TRBD2 (7 bases). The TCR comes from a man under 40 in good health and CMV-seropositive. The CDR3 region is CASTLQPGEAGDSTDTQYF. CDR3 nucleotide sequence: TGTGCCAGCACCCTCCAGCCAGGGGAGGCGGGAGATAGCACAGATACGCAGTATTTT.